The rows below give T cell receptor beta chains drawn from one sample of a study of radiotherapy plus CTLA-4 blockade in lung cancer. Method: immunoSEQ multiplex PCR; TCRdb's copy keeps in-frame clones and lacks some. The sample yields tens of thousands of clones, over 65% seen once. The sample consisted of peripheral blood, taken from a patient treated with radiotherapy plus ipilimumab. These receptors were collected from a human donor with non-small cell lung cancer who had stable disease on radiotherapy plus ipilimumab. Both conserved end residues are part of each CDR3. The order of the fields is J gene, clone size, V gene, CDR3 protein. Clone size is stated in some rows and not others, as once, few, many or a class when expanded.

J: TRBJ1-5; size: .; V: TRBV7-9; CDR3: CASSPGGPNQPQHF
J: TRBJ2-7; size: .; V: TRBV9; CDR3: CASSPGTVIYEQYF
J: TRBJ2-3; size: .; V: TRBV5-1; CDR3: CASSKPGQAFTDTQYF
J: TRBJ1-2; size: few; V: TRBV7-2; CDR3: CASSLDHRGANYGYTF
J: TRBJ2-3; size: .; V: TRBV6-1; CDR3: CASRRDRAPDTQYF
J: TRBJ2-3; size: .; V: TRBV19; CDR3: CASRWPETDTQYF
J: TRBJ2-2; size: .; V: TRBV9; CDR3: CASSGSGGAGGGELFF
J: TRBJ1-3; size: .; V: TRBV6-5; CDR3: CASSQTKSSGNTIYF
J: TRBJ1-6; size: .; V: TRBV6-6; CDR3: CASSYSTGGNSPLHF
J: TRBJ1-2; size: .; V: TRBV5-1; CDR3: CASSLSTVNYGYTF
J: TRBJ1-4; size: .; V: TRBV29-1; CDR3: CSVLQYANEKLFF
J: TRBJ2-5; size: .; V: TRBV27; CDR3: CASSLGETQYF
J: TRBJ2-6; size: .; V: TRBV6-5; CDR3: CASTPEGTGANVLTF
J: TRBJ2-1; size: medium-sized; V: TRBV10-3; CDR3: CAISVGNEQFF
J: TRBJ1-1; size: .; V: TRBV6-4; CDR3: CASSETSSTEAFF
J: TRBJ1-1; size: .; V: TRBV29-1; CDR3: CSVETGNTEAFF
J: TRBJ2-1; size: .; V: TRBV9; CDR3: CASSVGPGGPRNEQFF
J: TRBJ2-1; size: .; V: TRBV11-2; CDR3: CASSLVRYGGESIF
J: TRBJ2-2; size: once; V: TRBV9; CDR3: CASSVAPSPTGELFF
J: TRBJ1-4; size: .; V: TRBV4-1; CDR3: CASSQEEARVGREKLFF
J: TRBJ1-2; size: .; V: TRBV4-1; CDR3: CASSQDRGLDYGYTF
J: TRBJ2-1; size: .; V: TRBV7-2; CDR3: CASSLDNRGIWYNEQFF
J: TRBJ1-1; size: few; V: TRBV18; CDR3: CASSARDGDLKAFF
J: TRBJ1-1; size: .; V: TRBV5-1; CDR3: CASSLAGKGTEAFF
J: TRBJ2-1; size: .; V: TRBV6-6; CDR3: CASSYRDRAYNEQFF
J: TRBJ1-5; size: once; V: TRBV15; CDR3: CATSRRQGLQSNQPQHF
J: TRBJ2-5; size: .; V: TRBV5-1; CDR3: CASTRQSKETQYF
J: TRBJ1-1; size: .; V: TRBV6-5; CDR3: CASSGTEKTEAFF
J: TRBJ1-2; size: few; V: TRBV11-2; CDR3: CASSRRSLGYGYTF
J: TRBJ2-5; size: .; V: TRBV2; CDR3: CASKRLAGGSLETQYF
J: TRBJ1-5; size: .; V: TRBV13; CDR3: CASSWGRGSNQPQHF
J: TRBJ2-7; size: .; V: TRBV2; CDR3: CASRPTSPYEQYF
J: TRBJ1-2; size: .; V: TRBV5-4; CDR3: CASSLGYQGYGYTF
J: TRBJ2-1; size: few; V: TRBV5-4; CDR3: CASSSDRASYNEQFF
J: TRBJ1-2; size: .; V: TRBV5-4; CDR3: CASSLGQENGYTF
J: TRBJ1-1; size: few; V: TRBV19; CDR3: CASSIEGWTEAFF
J: TRBJ1-1; size: .; V: TRBV30; CDR3: CAWSVMAGRSGRTEAFF
J: TRBJ2-3; size: .; V: TRBV19; CDR3: CASSIIGSYTDTQYF
J: TRBJ2-3; size: .; V: TRBV13; CDR3: CASSSGRGTDTQYF
J: TRBJ1-3; size: .; V: TRBV7-8; CDR3: CASSLQTGPFSGNTIYF
J: TRBJ1-2; size: .; V: TRBV4-1; CDR3: CASSPTGDGRYGYTF
J: TRBJ2-1; size: .; V: TRBV4-3; CDR3: CASSQARDRGFNEQFF
J: TRBJ1-5; size: .; V: TRBV5-5; CDR3: CASSPGAGNQPQHF
J: TRBJ2-3; size: .; V: TRBV5-1; CDR3: CASRREGAGSTDTQYF
J: TRBJ2-2; size: .; V: TRBV5-1; CDR3: CASSLTLSTGELFF
J: TRBJ1-1; size: .; V: TRBV12-5; CDR3: CASGYGTVTEAFF
J: TRBJ1-3; size: .; V: TRBV27; CDR3: CASSSEGIPGNTIYF
J: TRBJ1-2; size: .; V: TRBV5-5; CDR3: CASSPWGGYGYTF
J: TRBJ1-1; size: few; V: TRBV11-2; CDR3: CASSSNRGASPEAFF
J: TRBJ2-7; size: .; V: TRBV6-5; CDR3: CASSYTGDWEQYF
J: TRBJ1-4; size: .; V: TRBV5-1; CDR3: CASSLSVRDEKLFF